This TCR beta chain was obtained from a study of molecular identifiers for immune sequencing clone quantification. Findings and caveats of the study: Clones of above 20 RNA copies carried over 98% of effector molecules; in naive cells they carried under 1%.

With regard to this clonotype: As yet, its antigen is unknown. This could be a read error, since a much larger clone is one nucleotide away.

TCRdb fed the PCR reads into MiXCR, producing one record per CDR3 protein. The sample contains some 35,000 distinct CDR3 sequences, approximately 19% of which appear only once. Germline values: CDR1 MNHEY, CDR2 SVGAGI. Trimming shortened V by 5 bases and J by 5 bases, and 19 bases separated the two germline ends. The CDR3 consists of 15 residues. The genes are TRBV6-5 and TRBJ2-7, with D maybe TRBD2 (6 bases). The TCR sequence derives from a human donor in good health. Some libraries in this study had Jurkat cell RNA spiked in. Sequenced: naive CD8+ T cells from blood, with Jurkat cell RNA spiked in. Noted subset: FACS-sorted CD8+CD4-CCR7+CD45RA+ naive T cells. The CDR3 nucleotides are TGTGCCAGCAGTCACTTGGGGGGAAGTTCCGACGAGCAGTACTTC. It encodes CASSHLGGSSDEQYF.